Below, one TCR beta chain is given with its context. The antigen remains undetermined. This specimen comes from a study of CD4 T cells in relation to SARS-CoV-2 and coronaviruses. Study-wide background: PBMCs were cultured with antigen for roughly 11 days before TCR beta sequencing.

Germline-derived CDR1 and CDR2 are MDHEN and SYDVKM. Losses at the gene ends were 3 bases for V and 3 bases for J; bases not matched to a gene: 18. This CDR3 is 20 amino acids long. Using immunoSEQ multiplex PCR, the repertoire was profiled, and TCRdb retains in-frame clones only, with some absent. The data show about 30,000 clones, less than 80% seen once. Whole-study results and caveats: No donor gave both pre-pandemic and post-infection samples.

Unexposed donor CD4+ T cells date from about 2011-2018, before the COVID-19 pandemic. The cells were cultured for approximately ten days before CD4+ T cells were isolated. Testing used SARS-CoV-2 S/N and four cold-coronavirus spikes on unexposed-donor CD4+ T cells, cells permitting. Cultures received half-medium IL-2 refreshes on days 3 and 7. Sequencing was performed on CD4+ T cells from PBMCs, cultured in vitro. The chain links TRBV28 to TRBJ2-4; 9 nucleotides agree with TRBD1. The sequence was obtained from a human donor in good health. The CDR3 region has the DNA TGTGCCAGCAGTTTGCTACCCCCGGGACAGGGTAAGGGGTTCAAAAACATTCAGTACTTC. Its translation is CASSLLPPGQGKGFKNIQYF.